The source of this T cell receptor beta chain is a study of neurological immune-mediated disorders. Overall study results and limits: Private repertoires in all groups were suggested by the absence of shared CDR3 amino acid sequences among expanded clones across subjects.

The CDR3 contains 14 residues. The V end was cut by 0 bases, the J end by 3 bases, with 12 bases between. Germline CDR1 DFQATT, CDR2 SNEGSKA (reference sequence). This clonotype was seen a handful of times. Its antigen is undetermined. Sample time point: longitudinal time-point 3. With 10-nucleotide random UMIs included, cDNA was synthesized by 5'RACE. Sequencing runs each generated in excess of 160 million TCR-beta sequences derived from 15-18 subjects. TCRdb itself ran the 5' RACE reads through MiXCR, one entry per CDR3 protein. The sample holds roughly 100,000 distinct CDR3 sequences, 10% to 14% seen once.

The sequence was collected from a female donor with HTLV-1-associated myelopathy (HAM/TSP). The J gene is TRBJ2-7, the V gene TRBV20-1; weak D call: TRBD2 (6 bases). Input material: PBMCs. The CDR3 protein is CSARDGGSIYEQYF. Written as DNA, the CDR3 is TGCAGTGCTAGAGACGGGGGTAGCATCTACGAGCAGTACTTC.